The next 28 T cell receptor beta chains were all read from a single sample in a study of blood T cell repertoires in COVID-19 (dated by TCRdb to about 2020). The library was produced with the immunoSEQ multiplex PCR assay. As stored in TCRdb, this immuneACCESS dataset retains in-frame rearrangements with V and J assigned. A fraction of the clones does not appear; measured against another copy, unresolved V genes explain less than half of the discrepancy, and the remainder lacks a known reason. This sample holds a few hundred thousand clones; about 90% were observed only once. Jointly, the top ten make up approximately 1.2% of the sample. The material sequenced was PBMCs or T cells enriched from blood (not recorded which). The source of these receptors is a human donor in a cohort exposed to, infected with or recovered from COVID-19 (not recorded which). The donor label of this sample is uncertain.

The chain joins TRBV7-2 to TRBJ1-5; 8 bases are a match to TRBD1. Germline lookup yields CDR1 SGHTA and CDR2 FQGNSA. Germline trimming cut 1 base from V and 8 bases from J; bases unmatched to any gene: 10. This CDR3 contains 16 residues. This CDR3 is CASSLVSRGPREPQHF. In DNA, the CDR3 is TGTGCCAGCAGCTTAGTATCCAGGGGGCCTCGGGAGCCCCAGCATTTT.

The chain is built from TRBV30 and TRBJ2-7; 7 bases fit TRBD1. This CDR3 is built from 14 residues. Germline CDR1 reads GTSNPN; CDR2 reads SVGIG (reference sequence). Trimming at V came to 4 bases and at J to 0 bases, leaving 6 bases not matched to a gene. CDR3 in DNA: TGTGCCTGGATCCACAGGGGAAGCTCCTACGAGCAGTACTTC. Its protein is CAWIHRGSSYEQYF. The whole variable domain, filled in from reference TRBV30 and TRBJ2-7, reads SQTIHQWPATLVQPVGSPLSLECTVEGTSNPNLYWYRQAAGRGLQLLFYSVGIGQISSEVPQNLSASRPQDRQFILSSKKLLLSDSGFYLCAWIHRGSSYEQYFGPGTRLTVT.

This clone came up once. This sequence joins TRBV9 and TRBJ1-3; no definite D call. The CDR3 has 14 residues. V was pared by 1 base and J by 3 bases, with 8 bases between. Germline CDR1 SGDLS, CDR2 YYNGEE. CDR3 bases: TGTGCCAGCAGCGTACTACAGAATGGAAACACCATATATTTT. It yields the protein CASSVLQNGNTIYF.

The chain couples TRBV11-2 to TRBJ2-6; D is unclear. The CDR3 length is 13 residues. Germline CDR1 reads SGHAT; CDR2 reads FQNNGV. Deletions cut 1 base from V and 11 bases from J, with 9 bases between. CDR3 loop: CASSLAGSDVLTF. CDR3 in DNA: TGTGCCAGCAGCTTAGCCGGGTCAGACGTCCTGACTTTC. Combining the CDR3 with reference TRBV11-2 and TRBJ2-6 gives the whole variable domain EAGVAQSPRYKIIEKRQSVAFWCNPISGHATLYWYQQILGQGPKLLIQFQNNGVVDDSQLPKDRFSAERLKGVDSTLKIQPAKLEDSAVYLCASSLAGSDVLTFGAGSRLTVL.

The V call is TRBV4-3, the J call TRBJ2-2, with D tentatively TRBD2 (5 bases). Trimming pared 1 base from V and 4 bases from J, leaving 7 bases between. This CDR3 has 14 amino acids. The germline V gene has CDR1 LGHNA and CDR2 YSLEER. For the CDR3, the DNA is TGCGCCAGCAGCCAAGGGAGGTCCACCGGGGAGCTGTTTTTT. This codes for CASSQGRSTGELFF.

A note on this clone: One end of the junction is discordant with germline, which a read error may explain. The V call is TRBV4-3, the J call TRBJ2-7; 7 bases align to TRBD1. The CDR3 is 17 residues long. CDR1 and CDR2 from the germline V gene are LGHNA and YSLEER. The DNA of the CDR3 is TGCGTCAGCAGCCAAGAGTTTGACAGGGAAAGCTCCTACGAGCAGTACTTC. It codes for CVSSQEFDRESSYEQYF.

The chain recombines TRBV11-2 with TRBJ2-1; D perhaps matches TRBD2 (7 bases). The CDR3 is 17 amino acids. Germline V gene sequence: CDR1 SGHAT, CDR2 FQNNGV. V was pared by 5 bases and J by 0 bases, with 17 bases between. CDR3 loop: CASSQGGARSSYNEQFF. Written as DNA, the CDR3 is TGTGCCAGCAGCCAAGGGGGGGCTCGTAGCTCCTACAATGAGCAGTTCTTC.

CDR3 region: CASSPPGQAAKGYTF. The CDR3, as DNA: TGTGCCAGCTCACCACCGGGACAGGCTGCGAAAGGCTACACCTTC. The V call is TRBV18, the J call TRBJ1-2; 8 bases are a match to TRBD1. This CDR3 comprises 15 residues. Germline CDR1 reads KGHSH; CDR2 reads LQKENI. The J segment lost 8 bases and the V segment lost 0 bases, leaving 8 bases of the junction unmatched.

The rearrangement uses TRBV19 and TRBJ1-2; unclear D gene. Trimming took off 5 bases at V and 8 bases at J, with 24 bases between the two ends. Germline loops: CDR1 LNHDA, CDR2 SQIVND (reference sequence). This CDR3 comprises 16 residues. The CDR3 is CASSPTSESRVWGYTF. In DNA form, the CDR3 reads TGTGCCAGTAGTCCTACGAGCGAGTCGCGGGTCTGGGGCTACACCTTC.

The V and J genes are TRBV23-1 and TRBJ2-2; possible D gene TRBD2, 6 bases. TRBV23-1 carries the ORF label, with uncertain function. This CDR3 contains 14 residues. V lost 6 bases and J lost 3, with 11 bases in between. The CDR3 loop is CASRGTGHTGELFF. CDR3 DNA sequence: TGCGCCAGCAGGGGGACTGGGCACACCGGGGAGCTGTTTTTT.

The chain combines TRBV11-2 with TRBJ1-4, with D unresolved. The germline CDR1 and CDR2 sequences are SGHAT and FQNNGV. Trimming removed 5 bases from V and 4 bases from J, with 20 bases in between. CDR3 length: 17 residues. In nucleotides, the CDR3 is TGTGCCAGCAGCGACGACCGGGTCCAAAGTTATAATGAAAAACTGTTTTTT. This encodes CASSDDRVQSYNEKLFF.

This sequence joins TRBV9 and TRBJ1-2; possibly TRBD1 for D (5 bases). V was trimmed by 4 bases and J by 0 bases, leaving 13 bases between them. This CDR3 region has 15 residues. In germline, CDR1 is SGDLS, CDR2 YYNGEE. CDR3 in amino acids: CASSPQGIPNYGYTF. For the CDR3, the DNA is TGTGCCAGCAGCCCCCAGGGAATTCCTAACTATGGCTACACCTTC.

V usage is TRBV24-1 and J usage is TRBJ1-5; 8 bases agree with TRBD1. Losses at the gene ends were 2 bases for V and 5 bases for J; bases not matched to a gene: 7. The CDR3 has 16 amino acids. CDR1 KGHDR and CDR2 SFDVKD come from the germline V gene. The CDR3 protein is CATSDSGQGSYQPQHF. The CDR3 nucleotides read TGTGCCACCAGTGATTCCGGACAGGGCTCTTATCAGCCCCAGCATTTT.

The CDR3 loop reads CASSQDPPDKLLFF. The CDR3 DNA reads TGTGCCAGCAGCCAGGACCCCCCGGACAAACTCCTGTTTTTT. J is TRBJ1-4 and V is TRBV28, with D possibly matching TRBD1 (5 bases). This CDR3 comprises 14 residues. Germline V lookup: CDR1 MDHEN, CDR2 SYDVKM. Trimming removed 6 bases at V and 14 bases at J, with 22 bases between.

This chain connects TRBV23-1 to TRBJ1-1; D is possibly TRBD1 (6 bases). TRBV23-1 is identified as an open reading frame with a role that is uncertain. The CDR3 is 15 amino acids. Trimming left V 2 bases short and J 6 bases short, with 16 bases between. CDR3 sequence reads: CASSQPGESRPEAFF. CDR3 nucleotides: TGCGCCAGCAGTCAACCAGGGGAAAGTAGGCCTGAAGCTTTCTTT.

The rearrangement joins TRBV7-2 to TRBJ2-7, with D possibly matching TRBD1 (6 bases). The germline V gene encodes CDR1 SGHTA and CDR2 FQGNSA. V was trimmed by 3 bases and J by 6 bases, leaving 12 bases between them. The CDR3 runs 13 residues. CDR3 in amino acids: CASSFEGVREQYF. The CDR3, as DNA: TGTGCCAGCAGCTTTGAGGGGGTTCGCGAGCAGTACTTC.

The chain links TRBV5-5 to TRBJ2-7, with TRBD1 matching 10 bases. This CDR3 is 15 amino acids long. V was pared by 4 bases and J by 1 base, with 5 bases of the junction left unmatched. Germline V gene sequence: CDR1 SGHKS, CDR2 YYEKEE (reference sequence). The CDR3, as DNA: TGTGCCAGCAGCCCCGGGACAGGGGTTTCCTACGAGCAGTACTTC. Its translation is CASSPGTGVSYEQYF.

The chain links TRBV5-1 to TRBJ1-2; D call uncertain. CDR3 length: 15 amino acids. CDR1 is SGHRS, CDR2 YFSETQ, per germline. Trimming cost V 4 bases and J 0 bases, with 13 bases left between them. CDR3 nucleotide sequence: TGCGCCAGCAGCCCTGGTGGCGGTTCTAACTATGGCTACACCTTC. As protein: CASSPGGGSNYGYTF.

This chain uses TRBV21-1 with TRBJ1-4; the table's D call, TRBD1, has no DNA check behind it. TRBV21-1 is noted as a pseudogene. The CDR3 is made up of 13 amino acids. The CDR3 here is CASSRGGNEKLFF. CDR3 nucleotides: TGTGCCAGCAGCAGAGGGGGTAATGAAAAACTGTTTTTT.

V usage is TRBV7-2 and J usage is TRBJ2-7; perhaps TRBD1 as D (5 bases). Per the germline V gene, CDR1 is SGHTA and CDR2 is FQGNSA. V lost 1 base to trimming and J lost 4 bases, with 14 bases between them. CDR3 length: 15 residues. The CDR3 nucleotides are TGTGCCAGCAGCTTAGACGTAGACAGCTTGTACGAGCAGTACTTC. Its protein product is CASSLDVDSLYEQYF.

The V call is TRBV4-1, the J call TRBJ1-2; D not certain. Per the germline V gene, CDR1 is MGHRA and CDR2 is YSYEKL. V lost 3 bases to trimming and J lost 0 bases, with 11 bases between them. This CDR3 has 15 residues. CDR3 sequence: CASSHGILPNYGYTF. For the CDR3, the DNA is TGCGCCAGCAGCCACGGGATCCTCCCTAACTATGGCTACACCTTC.

The V call is TRBV7-8, the J call TRBJ1-2, with TRBD1 identical over 9 bases. This CDR3 region has 18 residues. In germline, CDR1 is SGHVS, CDR2 FQNEAQ. V lost 1 base and J lost 11; bases outside the gene matches: 20. In DNA form, the CDR3 reads TGTGCCAGCAGCTTAGGGGAGGTTGGGACAGGGCATTCTGTGAGATACACCTTC. Translated, it gives CASSLGEVGTGHSVRYTF.

The CDR3 sequence: CASSFTGRPGYTEAFF. DNA of the CDR3: TGTGCCAGCAGTTTTACGGGCAGGCCGGGGTACACTGAAGCTTTCTTT. The chain uses TRBV28 and TRBJ1-1, with D unresolved. The CDR3 covers 16 residues. Germline V gene sequence: CDR1 MDHEN, CDR2 SYDVKM. The V and J ends lost 3 bases and 3 bases respectively, with 17 bases between them.

The rearrangement joins TRBV19 to TRBJ1-4; 9 nucleotides align to TRBD1. Germline V gene data show CDR1 as LNHDA and CDR2 as SQIVND (reference sequence). CDR3 length equals 15 residues. V trimming: 3 bases; J trimming: 2 bases; junction bases outside the gene matches: 1. CDR3 region: CASSIGQGTNEKLFF. CDR3 sequence (DNA): TGTGCCAGTAGTATCGGACAGGGGACTAATGAAAAACTGTTTTTT.

The rearrangement joins TRBV14 to TRBJ2-1; TRBD1 aligns across 7 bases. Germline lookup yields CDR1 SGHDN and CDR2 FVKESK. The V segment lost 4 bases and the J segment 8 bases; nucleotides outside the gene matches: 5. The CDR3 sequence is 13 residues long. CDR3 protein: CASSLNRGDEQFF. CDR3 DNA sequence: TGTGCCAGCAGCCTAAACAGGGGAGATGAGCAGTTCTTC.

This chain joins TRBV6-5 and TRBJ1-2; perhaps TRBD1 as D (6 bases). V was pared by 4 bases and J by 4 bases, with 19 bases between. Germline V lookup: CDR1 MNHEY, CDR2 SVGAGI. The CDR3 length is 16 residues. CDR3 loop: CASSSHQTGSVYGYTF. The CDR3 DNA reads as TGTGCCAGCAGTTCTCACCAAACAGGGTCCGTCTATGGCTACACCTTC.

The chain uses TRBV21-1 and TRBJ2-1; TRBD2 is taken as the D call from the table, unchecked against the DNA. TRBV21-1 is given as a pseudogene. This CDR3 spans 15 amino acids. CDR3 region: CASREGTSGYNEQFF. The CDR3 nucleotides read TGTGCCAGCAGGGAAGGGACTAGTGGCTACAATGAGCAGTTCTTC.

CDR3 sequence: CASSPKGPGQGDQPQHF. The DNA for the CDR3 is TGTGCCAGCTCACCAAAAGGCCCGGGACAGGGTGATCAGCCCCAGCATTTT. The genes are TRBV18 and TRBJ1-5; 9 bases line up with TRBD1. The CDR3 spans 17 residues. Trimming at V came to 2 bases and at J to 5 bases, leaving 10 bases not matched to a gene. Germline V CDR1 and CDR2: KGHSH, LQKENI.